This record looks at one T cell receptor beta chain sequence and its context. The protocol was immunoSEQ multiplex PCR, while the TCRdb copy is restricted to in-frame clones and leaves out a portion. The sample includes over 50,000 clones, approximately 89% of them seen just once. The entry originates in a study of technical replicates of blood from a handful of donors. Germline V gene data show CDR1 as KGHSH and CDR2 as LQKENI. CDR3 length: 15 residues. V gave up 3 bases and J gave up 0 bases, with 9 bases separating them. The TCR comes from a human donor in good health. Some clones in this sample may be carry-over from other donors' samples. V gene TRBV18 combines with J gene TRBJ1-3; D ambiguous. Sample: PBMCs. The CDR3 DNA is TGTGCCAGCTCACCTGACACCTCCTCTGGAAACACCATATATTTT. Protein: CASSPDTSSGNTIYF. The whole variable domain, filled in from reference TRBV18 and TRBJ1-3, reads NAGVMQNPRHLVRRRGQEARLRCSPMKGHSHVYWYRQLPEEGLKFMVYLQKENIIDESGMPKERFSAEFPKEGPSILRIQQVVRGDSAAYFCASSPDTSSGNTIYFGEGSWLTVV.